This TCR beta chain derives from a study of T cell repertoires in cytomegalovirus infection. TCRdb reprocessed the reads with MiXCR, giving one entry per CDR3 protein. The sample has over 25,000 distinct CDR3 sequences, under 20% seen once. The CDR3 is 14 residues long. Germline CDR1 and CDR2: SGHVS and FNYEAQ. Trimming left V 8 bases short and J 3 bases short, with 16 bases between. With regard to this clonotype: What it binds is unknown.

This sequence was found in a human donor in good health (CMV status not recorded). Some clones in this sample may be carry-over from other donors' samples. Sequencing used CD8+ T cells from cultured PBMCs, obtained from culture after CMV antigen stimulation. The chain combines TRBV7-6 with TRBJ1-2; D is possibly TRBD1 (6 bases). The DNA for the CDR3 is TGTGCCAGCTCCAGTCCGGGGGCGGACTATGGCTACACCTTC. Translation: CASSSPGADYGYTF.